Each of the 18 T cell receptor beta chains below was sequenced from the same sample in a study of shared clonotypes between healthy human individuals. Assay used: immunoSEQ multiplex PCR; TCRdb lists only in-frame clones, some missing. The sample has around 2,000,000 clones; over 85% are singletons. Selected positively for CCR7 and CD45RO-negative, naive CD8 cells excluded terminally differentiated effector memory CD45RA+ cells. The sample comprised naive CD8+ T cells sorted from blood. The receptors were sampled from a man in his late teens or twenties in good health.

The rearrangement uses TRBV7-8 and TRBJ2-1, with 10 bases matching TRBD2. In germline, CDR1 is SGHVS, CDR2 FQNEAQ. The length of the CDR3 is 20 residues. Trimming removed 0 bases from V and 1 base from J; junction bases left unmatched: 12. In DNA, the CDR3 is TGTGCCAGCAGCTTAGCGCTAATAGGGGCTAGCGGGAGTTCCTACAATGAGCAGTTCTTC. Translating gives CASSLALIGASGSSYNEQFF.

The chain couples TRBV18 to TRBJ2-7; D unclear. The V end lost 2 bases, the J end lost 1 base, and 12 bases lay between the germline ends. This CDR3 is built from 15 residues. Germline V lookup: CDR1 KGHSH, CDR2 LQKENI. CDR3 nucleotide sequence: TGTGCCAGCTCACCAGAGAGGAACGGATCCTACGAGCAGTACTTC. Translating gives CASSPERNGSYEQYF.

V is TRBV7-9 and J is TRBJ2-3, with TRBD1 matching over 11 bases. The CDR3 runs 15 residues. Per germline, CDR1 SEHNR and CDR2 FQNEAQ (reference sequence). Losses at the gene ends were 4 bases for V and 4 bases for J; bases not matched to a gene: 4. This chain's CDR3 is CASSSGQGVADTQYF. The CDR3 DNA is TGTGCCAGCAGCTCGGGACAGGGGGTGGCAGATACGCAGTATTTT.

The chain couples TRBV4-1 to TRBJ2-1, with 7 bases lining up with TRBD2. This CDR3 comprises 15 residues. V gave up 5 bases and J gave up 4 bases; unmatched junction bases: 8. Germline V gene sequence: CDR1 MGHRA, CDR2 YSYEKL. In DNA, the CDR3 is TGCGCCAGCAGCTCGCGGGGGACGGGATACAATGAGCAGTTCTTC. Its translation is CASSSRGTGYNEQFF.

This clone was observed a handful of times. The CDR3 sequence is CAISGGPGELFF. CDR3 nucleotide sequence: TGTGCCATCAGTGGTGGACCCGGGGAGCTGTTTTTT. V and J are TRBV10-3 and TRBJ2-2, with D uncertain. Trimming stripped 4 bases from V and 6 bases from J, with 6 bases between. In germline, CDR1 is ENHRY, CDR2 SYGVKD. The length of the CDR3 is 12 residues.

J is TRBJ2-1 and V is TRBV2, with TRBD2 identical over 11 bases. The trim removed 5 bases at V and 7 bases at J, leaving 16 bases unmatched. The CDR3 is 18 residues long. Germline CDR1 reads SNHLY; CDR2 reads FYNNEI. The CDR3 sequence: CASSLYPGLADTTNEQFF. The CDR3 nucleotides are TGTGCCAGCAGTCTTTACCCGGGACTAGCGGATACCACAAATGAGCAGTTCTTC.

This clone was seen just once. The chain couples TRBV6-5 to TRBJ1-1, with D hard to call. The CDR3 runs 15 residues. V lost 2 bases, J lost 4 bases, and 14 bases lay in between. CDR1 and CDR2 (germline): MNHEY, SVGAGI. The CDR3 nucleotides read TGTGCCAGCAGTTACGCCTTCGAAGCCCTCACTGAAGCTTTCTTT. Translating gives CASSYAFEALTEAFF.

This chain connects TRBV7-2 to TRBJ1-1; D not resolved. V was shortened by 2 bases and J by 2 bases, with 15 bases between the two germline ends. The CDR3 spans 16 residues. Germline lookup yields CDR1 SGHTA and CDR2 FQGNSA. The CDR3 reads CASSLPLLVANTEAFF. CDR3 in DNA: TGTGCCAGCAGCTTACCCCTCCTAGTGGCAAACACTGAAGCTTTCTTT.

As regards this clone: This specimen includes other DNA sequences encoding the same CDR3. In DNA form, the CDR3 reads TGTGCCAGCAGCTCCTCAGGGAGCTCCTATAATTCACCCCTCCACTTT. Translation gives CASSSSGSSYNSPLHF. The gene calls are TRBV7-9 and TRBJ1-6, with D perhaps TRBD1 (5 bases). Germline values: CDR1 SEHNR, CDR2 FQNEAQ (reference sequence). With 4 bases removed from V and 0 bases from J, the gap between germline ends came to 10 bases. The CDR3 extends over 16 amino acids.

The rearrangement uses TRBV5-1 and TRBJ2-7; D remains ambiguous. CDR3 length equals 14 residues. CDR1 and CDR2 from the germline V gene are SGHRS and YFSETQ. Trimming removed 0 bases at V and 7 bases at J, with 14 bases between. Here the CDR3 DNA reads TGCGCCAGCAGCTTGGGTGGTGAAGCCCTTGAGCAGTACTTC. This encodes CASSLGGEALEQYF.

Regarding this clone: This specimen includes other DNA sequences encoding the same CDR3. J is TRBJ2-7 and V is TRBV27, with D uncertain. In germline, CDR1 is MNHEY, CDR2 SMNVEV (reference sequence). This CDR3 comprises 12 residues. Trimming took 2 bases from V and 5 from J, leaving 7 bases between them. The CDR3 sequence: CASSLIGDEQYF. The CDR3 nucleotides read TGTGCCAGCAGTTTAATAGGCGACGAGCAGTACTTC.

Note on this clone: Other DNA sequences of this sample code for an identical CDR3. V gene TRBV5-6 combines with J gene TRBJ2-7; D not resolved. Trimming left V 2 bases short and J 2 bases short, with 8 bases between. Per the germline V gene, CDR1 is SGHDT and CDR2 is YYEEEE. The CDR3 loop spans 13 amino acids. The chain's CDR3 is CASSLGRTYEQYF. The DNA for the CDR3 is TGTGCCAGCAGCTTAGGCAGAACCTACGAGCAGTACTTC.

The CDR3 DNA follows: TGCGCCAGCAGCGATGGGACAGTTATTAACTATGGCTACACCTTC. It translates to CASSDGTVINYGYTF. The chain couples TRBV5-1 to TRBJ1-2, with 7 bases aligning to TRBD1. Germline lookup yields CDR1 SGHRS and CDR2 YFSETQ. The CDR3 is made up of 15 amino acids. With V trimmed by 4 bases and J by 1 base, 7 bases remained unmatched.

The J gene is TRBJ2-5, the V gene TRBV5-4; D ambiguous. The V gene lost 3 bases and the J gene lost 4 bases, with 10 bases spanning the gap. From germline, CDR1 is SGHNT and CDR2 YYREEE (reference sequence). The CDR3 covers 13 residues. The CDR3 nucleotides are TGTGCCAGCAGCTCCTTCATGGGAGAGACCCAGTACTTC. It specifies CASSSFMGETQYF.

The rearrangement links TRBV7-2 to TRBJ2-7; the D gene could be TRBD1 or TRBD2 (6 bases each). Trimming took off 0 bases at V and 2 bases at J, with 8 bases between the two ends. The CDR3 runs 14 residues. CDR1 is SGHTA, CDR2 FQGNSA, per germline. For the CDR3, the DNA is TGTGCCAGCAGCTTAGCAAGGGGGGCCTACGAGCAGTACTTC. Encoded protein: CASSLARGAYEQYF.

The CDR3 region is CASSYSNIMGYTF. Written as DNA, the CDR3 is TGTGCCAGCAGTTACTCGAATATTATGGGCTACACCTTC. The V call is TRBV6-5, the J call TRBJ1-2; D uncertain. Per the germline V gene, CDR1 is MNHEY and CDR2 is SVGAGI. The CDR3 has 13 residues. Trimming pared 0 bases from V and 8 bases from J, leaving 10 bases between.

Of note for this clone: This sample includes further DNA sequences coding for the same CDR3. The V and J genes are TRBV6-5 and TRBJ1-6; the D is unclear. V dropped 2 bases and J dropped 6 bases, with 11 bases sitting between them. This CDR3 comprises 15 residues. Germline assignment: CDR1 MNHEY and CDR2 SVGAGI. CDR3 sequence: CASSYGGRLNSPLHF. The CDR3 DNA reads as TGTGCCAGCAGTTACGGTGGCAGGCTTAATTCACCCCTCCACTTT.

This clone was seen just once. V is TRBV11-2 and J is TRBJ2-7; unclear D gene. The CDR3 has 14 residues. Trimming removed 3 bases from V and 2 bases from J, with 11 bases in between. Germline V gene sequence: CDR1 SGHAT, CDR2 FQNNGV. This CDR3 reads CASSFISGTYEQYF. The CDR3 region has the DNA TGTGCCAGCAGCTTTATCTCAGGAACCTACGAGCAGTACTTC.